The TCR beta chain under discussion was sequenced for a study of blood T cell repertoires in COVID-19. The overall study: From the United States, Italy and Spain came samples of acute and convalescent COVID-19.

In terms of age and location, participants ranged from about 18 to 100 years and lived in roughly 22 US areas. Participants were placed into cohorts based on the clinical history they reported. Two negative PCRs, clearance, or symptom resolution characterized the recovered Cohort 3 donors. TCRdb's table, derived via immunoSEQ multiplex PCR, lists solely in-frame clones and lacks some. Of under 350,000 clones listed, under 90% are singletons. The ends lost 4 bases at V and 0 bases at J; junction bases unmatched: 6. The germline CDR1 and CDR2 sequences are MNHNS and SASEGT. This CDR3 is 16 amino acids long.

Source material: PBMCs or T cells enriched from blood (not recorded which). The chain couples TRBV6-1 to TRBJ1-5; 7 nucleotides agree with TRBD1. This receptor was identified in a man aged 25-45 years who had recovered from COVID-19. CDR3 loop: CASSGDSPFSNQPQHF. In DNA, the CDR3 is TGTGCCAGCAGTGGGGACAGTCCGTTTAGCAATCAGCCCCAGCATTTT.